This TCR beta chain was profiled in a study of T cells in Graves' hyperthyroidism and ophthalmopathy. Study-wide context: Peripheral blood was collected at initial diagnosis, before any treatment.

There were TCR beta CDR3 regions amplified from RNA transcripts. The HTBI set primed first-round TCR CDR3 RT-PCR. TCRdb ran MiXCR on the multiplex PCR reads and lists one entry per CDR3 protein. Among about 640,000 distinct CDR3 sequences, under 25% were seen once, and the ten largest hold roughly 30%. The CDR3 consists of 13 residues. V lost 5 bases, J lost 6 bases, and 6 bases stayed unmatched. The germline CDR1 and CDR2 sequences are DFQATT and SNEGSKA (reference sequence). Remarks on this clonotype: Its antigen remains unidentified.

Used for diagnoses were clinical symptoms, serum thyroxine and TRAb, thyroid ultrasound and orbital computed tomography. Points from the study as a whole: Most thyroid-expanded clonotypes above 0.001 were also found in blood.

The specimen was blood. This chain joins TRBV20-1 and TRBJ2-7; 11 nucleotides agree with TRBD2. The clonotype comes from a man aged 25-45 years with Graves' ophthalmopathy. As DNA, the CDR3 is TGCAGTGCTGGAACTAGCGGGAGTGGCGAGCAGTACTTC. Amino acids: CSAGTSGSGEQYF.